This T cell receptor beta chain is from a study of CD8+CD57+ T cells in acquired aplastic anemia. Across the study: Sorted CD4+ and CD8+ cells yielded roughly 3.1 ug of DNA on average. On average, healthy donors gave around 9.8 million reads for CD4+ cells.

It was genomic DNA that served as the template for profiling TCR beta VDJ and CDR3. TCRdb used MiXCR to reprocess the reads, holding one entry per CDR3 protein. The sample consists of around 140,000 distinct CDR3 sequences, 41% of them appearing once. Germline V gene sequence: CDR1 LNHNV, CDR2 YYDKDF (reference sequence). The CDR3 runs to 16 residues. V gave up 5 bases and J gave up 9 bases, with 25 bases separating them. A remark on this clonotype: The target antigen is unknown.

Study-level results: Patients shared 25 to 35 CD8+ CDR3 sequences with controls.

This clonotype was obtained from a human donor in good health, serving as a control. This rearrangement joins TRBV15 to TRBJ2-5; tentatively, D is TRBD2 (5 bases). Specimen: sorted CD4+, CD8+, or CD8+CD57+ T cells (not recorded which) from PBMCs. CDR3 in amino acids: CATSGGKGSPSPPQYF. The CDR3 region has the DNA TGTGCCACCAGCGGAGGTAAAGGCTCCCCCTCGCCGCCCCAGTACTTC.